This note documents a single T cell receptor (beta chain) sequence. The clone's antigen remains unknown. Base-call qualities are not available, and no considerably larger clone is one nucleotide away. These data originate in a study of radiotherapy plus CTLA-4 blockade in lung cancer (dated by TCRdb to the late 2010s). Regarding the complete study: Objective responses were observed in roughly a sixth of enrolled patients, and disease control was achieved in roughly 30%.

Study-level results and caveats: Early dynamic changes in blood T cell clones, together with increased serum interferon-beta after radiation, were reported as the strongest predictors of response. TCR clones derived from tumors expanded in peripheral blood after treatment with radiotherapy and ipilimumab.

Library construction relied on the immunoSEQ multiplex PCR assay. The table was pulled from immuneACCESS by TCRdb, which kept in-frame rearrangements only. Such tables lose some clones; where checked, under half of the loss comes from unresolved V genes, and the rest has no known cause. Within this sample are over 85,000 clones, with around 90% of them counted one time only. Of the sample, 4.9% falls within the top ten clones. The study tested focal radiation therapy combined with CTLA-4 blockade (ipilimumab) in patients with chemo-refractory metastatic non-small-cell lung cancer. The sequencing used peripheral blood, collected from a patient treated with radiotherapy plus ipilimumab. This TCR derives from a human donor with non-small cell lung cancer that progressed on radiotherapy plus ipilimumab.

The DNA reads as follows: TGTGCCAGCACCGATTACACTGAAGCTTTCTTT. It specifies CASTDYTEAFF. The rearranged chain carries TRBV6-5 and TRBJ1-1; the D gene is not confidently resolved. Reading the germline V gene gives CDR1 MNHEY and CDR2 SVGAGI. The CDR3 runs 11 residues from the cysteine to the phenylalanine. Just CDR3 DNA is preserved here, 33 bases in frame from base 1. V and J are truncated by 7 bases and 3 bases respectively, leaving an intervening sequence of 6 bases.